This TCR beta chain stems from a study of blood T cells in healthy people across ages. V lost 4 bases and J 0 bases, leaving 19 bases between the germline ends. CDR3 size: 18 residues. The V gene's germline CDR1 is LNHNV and CDR2 YYDKDF (reference sequence). Donation came from healthy Caucasian individuals in Russia who were aged roughly 6 to 95. With a J-beta primer mix and a sample-barcoded 5' primer, a second PCR ran about 7 to 12 cycles. MiXCR was run by TCRdb on the 5' RACE reads, yielding one entry per CDR3 protein. The table has around 520,000 distinct CDR3 sequences, about 29% seen once. In addition, the sample was reused for a study of T cells of mothers and their children.

The chain has TRBV15 and TRBJ2-1; maybe TRBD2 (7 bases). The sample taken for sequencing was blood. This TCR was recovered from a boy between 2 and 10 years old in good health. CDR3 nucleotides: TGTGCCACCAGCACGGGGGCGAGCGGGGCGAGCTCCTACAATGAGCAGTTCTTC. Translated: CATSTGASGASSYNEQFF.